This TCR beta chain is from a study of early T cells in non-severe SARS-CoV-2 infection. Researchers attached unique molecular identifiers to individual cDNA molecules. Using its own MiXCR run on the 5' RACE reads, TCRdb lists one record per CDR3 protein. The repertoire has 65,000 to 80,000 distinct CDR3 sequences, around 10% of them found once; the top ten carry about 4.4%. This clonotype turned up a few times. This CDR3 spans 15 amino acids. Deletions cut 4 bases from V and 4 bases from J, with 14 bases between. Germline CDR1 reads SEHNR; CDR2 reads FQNEAQ (reference sequence). This chain links TRBV7-9 with TRBJ2-1; D perhaps matches TRBD1 (6 bases). This TCR was recovered from an adult who was a healthcare worker with PCR-confirmed SARS-CoV-2 infection or an uninfected control (not recorded which). The sample taken for sequencing was whole blood. CDR3 in amino acids: CASSSRDGQYNEQFF. The CDR3 DNA follows: TGTGCCAGCAGCTCTAGGGACGGACAGTACAATGAGCAGTTCTTC.